This record covers a single T cell receptor (beta chain). Its target is not known. Investigators separated out CD4+ T cells once about 10 days of culture had passed. The vaccine recipients had no prior SARS-CoV-2 infection, with negative nucleocapsid antibodies. The data were taken from a study of vaccination effects on CD4 cells after COVID-19. Study background: Under the ViraFEST assay, PBMC were stimulated with viral peptide pools so that antigen-specific CD4+ T cells expanded. Sequencing was performed afterwards. Cultures of fewer than 2.5 million PBMC per well contained approximately 10 IU/ml IL-2 plus 10 ug/ml peptides.

V shed 5 bases and J 0 bases; nucleotides not matched to a gene: 4. CDR1 is LNHNV, CDR2 YYDKDF, per germline (reference sequence). CDR3 length equals 15 residues. Data came from immunoSEQ multiplex PCR; TCRdb stores just in-frame clones and leaves some out. The profile shows tens of thousands of clones, approximately 65% of them singletons. The clonotype originates from a human donor who received a COVID-19 vaccine. The J gene is TRBJ2-7, the V gene TRBV15; the match to TRBD2 covers 10 bases. Source: CD4+ T cells from PBMCs cultured without peptide, taken before COVID-19 vaccination. In DNA, the CDR3 is TGTGCCACCAGCCCTAGCGGGAGTAACTCCTACGAGCAGTACTTC. Translating gives CATSPSGSNSYEQYF. The full variable domain, its missing parts supplied by reference TRBV15 and TRBJ2-7, is DAMVIQNPRYQVTQFGKPVTLSCSQTLNHNVMYWYQQKSSQAPKLLFHYYDKDFNNEADTPDNFQSRRPNTSFCFLDIRSPGLGDTAMYLCATSPSGSNSYEQYFGPGTRLTVT.